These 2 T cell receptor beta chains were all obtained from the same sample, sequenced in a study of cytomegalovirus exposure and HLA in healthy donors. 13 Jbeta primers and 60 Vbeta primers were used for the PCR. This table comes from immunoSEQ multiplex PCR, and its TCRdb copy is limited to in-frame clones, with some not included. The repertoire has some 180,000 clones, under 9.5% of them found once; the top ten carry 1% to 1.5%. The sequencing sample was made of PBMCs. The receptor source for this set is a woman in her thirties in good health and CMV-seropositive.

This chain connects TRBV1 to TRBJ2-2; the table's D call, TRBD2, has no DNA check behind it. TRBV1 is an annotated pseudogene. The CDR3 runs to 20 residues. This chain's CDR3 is CTSSQARGRQRESSRGELFF. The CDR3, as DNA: TGCACCAGCAGCCAAGCCCGGGGGAGGCAGCGGGAGAGTAGTAGGGGGGAGCTGTTTTTT.

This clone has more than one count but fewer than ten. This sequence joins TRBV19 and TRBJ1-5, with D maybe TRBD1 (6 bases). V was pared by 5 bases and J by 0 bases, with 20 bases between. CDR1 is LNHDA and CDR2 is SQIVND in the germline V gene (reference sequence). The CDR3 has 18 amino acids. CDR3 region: CASSHRTAPAYSNQPQHF. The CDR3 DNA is TGTGCCAGTAGTCACCGGACAGCTCCAGCCTATAGCAATCAGCCCCAGCATTTT. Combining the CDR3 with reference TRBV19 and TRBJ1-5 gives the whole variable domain DGGITQSPKYLFRKEGQNVTLSCEQNLNHDAMYWYRQDPGQGLRLIYYSQIVNDFQKGDIAEGYSVSREKKESFPLTVTSAQKNPTAFYLCASSHRTAPAYSNQPQHFGDGTRLSIL.